One sample yielded the 15 T cell receptor beta chains listed below, sequenced in a study of Ad26.COV2.S vaccination and SARS-CoV-2 variants (dated by TCRdb to about 2021). The library was obtained by the immunoSEQ multiplex PCR assay. Entries here come from immuneACCESS through TCRdb and include only in-frame sequences with V and J called. Some clones fail to appear in such tables; in the studies checked, an unresolved V gene covers under half of the shortfall, and the cause of the remainder is unknown. The sample contains 440,000 or so clones, less than 95% of them found a single time. About 4.1% of the sample rests with the top ten. The treatment or condition label, read with the paper, signifies: 15 to 20 received Ad26.COV2.S at low or high dose, single or two shots; roughly 5 received placebo; per-sample allocation not given. Repertoires of vaccine and placebo recipients were sequenced from samples taken on day 63 after the first injection.

The specimen was peripheral blood, collected in a trial of Ad26.COV2.S vaccine versus placebo. These TCRs come from a person aged 18-60 years who received the Ad26.COV2.S COVID-19 vaccine or a placebo.

The chain combines TRBV28 with TRBJ2-3; D not certain. The CDR3 extends over 15 amino acids. Trimming stripped 3 bases from V and 2 bases from J, with 12 bases between. Looked up from germline, CDR1 is MDHEN and CDR2 is SYDVKM. CDR3 residues: CASSFVTAYTDTQYF. CDR3 nucleotides: TGTGCCAGCAGTTTTGTAACGGCCTACACAGATACGCAGTATTTT. Looking up the rest from reference TRBV28 and TRBJ2-3 gives the full variable domain: DVKVTQSSRYLVKRTGEKVFLECVQDMDHENMFWYRQDPGLGLRLIYFSYDVKMKEKGDIPEGYSVSREKKERFSLILESASTNQTSMYLCASSFVTAYTDTQYFGPGTRLTVL.

This rearrangement joins TRBV10-3 to TRBJ1-1, with TRBD1 matching 9 bases. With V trimmed by 5 bases and J by 4 bases, 8 bases remained unmatched. Germline V lookup: CDR1 ENHRY, CDR2 SYGVKD. The CDR3 spans 15 residues. The CDR3 sequence is CAISSHSTGGTEAFF. Here the CDR3 DNA reads TGTGCCATCAGTTCTCATTCGACAGGGGGCACTGAAGCTTTCTTT.

The chain recombines TRBV7-8 with TRBJ2-1; TRBD2 aligns across 9 bases. V shed 5 bases and J 0 bases; nucleotides not matched to a gene: 2. Looked up from germline, CDR1 is SGHVS and CDR2 is FQNEAQ. The CDR3 covers 15 residues. CDR3 in amino acids: CASSTAGGSYNEQFF. CDR3 in DNA: TGTGCCAGCAGCACAGCGGGGGGCTCCTACAATGAGCAGTTCTTC.

V is TRBV9 and J is TRBJ2-2; D is possibly TRBD2 (5 bases). Trimming cost V 4 bases and J 3 bases, with 16 bases left between them. The CDR3 has 16 amino acids. Germline V lookup: CDR1 SGDLS, CDR2 YYNGEE. CDR3 residues: CASSNEALGDTGELFF. CDR3 nucleotide sequence: TGTGCCAGCAGCAACGAGGCCTTGGGAGACACCGGGGAGCTGTTTTTT.

V and J are TRBV7-9 and TRBJ2-1; 12 bases align to TRBD2. The germline CDR1 and CDR2 sequences are SEHNR and FQNEAQ (reference sequence). The CDR3 has 17 residues. With V trimmed by 6 bases and J by 3 bases, 9 bases remained unmatched. The CDR3 protein is CASRPPGTSGFYNEQFF. CDR3 coding DNA: TGTGCCAGCAGACCGCCCGGGACTAGCGGGTTCTACAATGAGCAGTTCTTC. The whole variable domain, filled in from reference TRBV7-9 and TRBJ2-1, reads DTGVSQNPRHKITKRGQNVTFRCDPISEHNRLYWYRQTLGQGPEFLTYFQNEAQLEKSRLLSDRFSAERPKGSFSTLEIQRTEQGDSAMYLCASRPPGTSGFYNEQFFGPGTRLTVL.

This sequence joins TRBV28 and TRBJ2-5, with a possible D match to TRBD2 (5 bases). The CDR3 is 13 amino acids. V lost 4 bases to trimming and J lost 5 bases, with 11 bases between them. Germline V gives CDR1 MDHEN, CDR2 SYDVKM. The chain's CDR3 is CASSSPGVETQYF. The CDR3 DNA reads TGTGCCAGCAGTTCTCCCGGGGTGGAGACCCAGTACTTC.

The gene calls are TRBV27 and TRBJ2-1; no reliable D call. V was clipped by 5 bases and J by 1 base, with 12 bases between them. Per germline, CDR1 MNHEY and CDR2 SMNVEV (reference sequence). The CDR3 loop spans 15 amino acids. The CDR3 DNA follows: TGTGCCAGCAGTCCAGGAGAACCATCCTACAATGAGCAGTTCTTC. Residues: CASSPGEPSYNEQFF.

The rearrangement uses TRBV11-2 and TRBJ2-5, with 12 bases fitting TRBD2. Trimming at V came to 0 bases and at J to 0 bases, leaving 5 bases not matched to a gene. The CDR3 covers 18 residues. Germline CDR1 and CDR2: SGHAT and FQNNGV. This CDR3 reads CASSLDLAGGGDQETQYF. The CDR3, as DNA: TGTGCCAGCAGCTTAGATCTAGCGGGAGGGGGGGACCAAGAGACCCAGTACTTC.

Regarding this clone: This CDR3 is also generated by other DNA sequences in the sample. CDR3 sequence (DNA): TGTGCCAGCAGCTCAGGACAGGGGGCGAACACCGGGGAGCTGTTTTTT. This encodes CASSSGQGANTGELFF. The genes are TRBV11-3 and TRBJ2-2, with 10 bases lining up with TRBD1. V was clipped by 4 bases and J by 0 bases; unmatched bases: 2. Germline V gene data show CDR1 as SGHNT and CDR2 as YENEEA. The CDR3 runs to 16 residues.

V usage is TRBV3-1 (or the pseudogene TRBV3-2) and J usage is TRBJ2-3; D gene ambiguous. Trimming took 0 bases from V and 9 from J, leaving 10 bases between them. The CDR3 has 13 amino acids. Germline-derived CDR1 and CDR2 are LGHDT and YNNKEL (reference sequence). As DNA, the CDR3 is TGTGCCAGCAGCCAAGATTTAGCATCGACGCAGTATTTT. It specifies CASSQDLASTQYF.

The chain links TRBV7-9 to TRBJ2-7; D is undetermined. The CDR3 runs 16 residues. Trimming cost V 0 bases and J 0 bases, with 12 bases left between them. In germline, CDR1 is SEHNR, CDR2 FQNEAQ (reference sequence). The CDR3 DNA follows: TGTGCCAGCAGCTTAGCACTTGGATCGCTCTCCTACGAGCAGTACTTC. Translation: CASSLALGSLSYEQYF.

V and J are TRBV7-2 and TRBJ1-5; a possible D gene is TRBD1 (5 bases). The CDR3 contains 18 residues. The V end was cut by 5 bases, the J end by 4 bases, with 24 bases between. Germline V gives CDR1 SGHTA, CDR2 FQGNSA. The CDR3 protein is CASSLIPRRAGGNQPQHF. The CDR3 coding sequence is TGTGCCAGCAGCCTCATCCCTCGACGGGCCGGGGGGAATCAGCCCCAGCATTTT.

J is TRBJ1-5 and V is TRBV12-3 or TRBV12-4; D ambiguous. The V and J ends lost 3 bases and 4 bases respectively, with 7 bases between them. This CDR3 spans 13 amino acids. The CDR3 sequence is CASSFIGNQPQHF. CDR3 bases: TGTGCCAGCAGTTTCATAGGTAATCAGCCCCAGCATTTT.

V is TRBV7-2 and J is TRBJ2-3, with a weak D call TRBD1 (6 bases). There are 15 residues in the CDR3. Germline V gene lookup returns CDR1 SGHTA and CDR2 FQGNSA. V shed 2 bases and J shed 2 bases, with 11 bases lying between them. The CDR3 sequence: CASSLRGLVTDTQYF. CDR3 sequence (DNA): TGTGCCAGCAGCTTAAGGGGGTTAGTCACAGATACGCAGTATTTT. The whole variable domain, filled in from reference TRBV7-2 and TRBJ2-3, reads GAGVSQSPSNKVTEKGKDVELRCDPISGHTALYWYRQSLGQGLEFLIYFQGNSAPDKSGLPSDRFSAERTGGSVSTLTIQRTQQEDSAVYLCASSLRGLVTDTQYFGPGTRLTVL.

This chain links TRBV4-1 with TRBJ1-5, with D possibly matching TRBD1 (5 bases). Trimming shortened V by 0 bases and J by 5 bases, and 11 bases separated the two germline ends. The CDR3 runs to 15 residues. Germline CDR1 MGHRA, CDR2 YSYEKL. The CDR3 spells CASSQEKGSHQPQHF. The CDR3 nucleotides read TGCGCCAGCAGCCAAGAGAAGGGGAGTCATCAGCCCCAGCATTTT.